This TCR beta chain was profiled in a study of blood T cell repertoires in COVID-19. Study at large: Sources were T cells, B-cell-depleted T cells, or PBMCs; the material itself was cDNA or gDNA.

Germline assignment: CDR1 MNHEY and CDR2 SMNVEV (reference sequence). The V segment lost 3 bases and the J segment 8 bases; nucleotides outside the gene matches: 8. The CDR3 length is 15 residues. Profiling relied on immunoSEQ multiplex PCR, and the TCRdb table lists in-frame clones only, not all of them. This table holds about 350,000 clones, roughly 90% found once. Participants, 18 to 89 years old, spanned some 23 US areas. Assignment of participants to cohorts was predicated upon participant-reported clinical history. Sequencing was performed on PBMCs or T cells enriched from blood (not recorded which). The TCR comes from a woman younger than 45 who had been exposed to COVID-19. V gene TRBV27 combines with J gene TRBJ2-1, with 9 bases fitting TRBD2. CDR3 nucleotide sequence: TGTGCCAGCAGTTTTCCAGCGGGAGGTCGCGATGAGCAGTTCTTC. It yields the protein CASSFPAGGRDEQFF.